This T cell receptor beta chain is drawn from a study of shared clonotypes between healthy human individuals. This clone was seen once. As yet, its antigen is unknown. Deletions cut 6 bases from V and 1 base from J, with 10 bases between. CDR3 size: 13 residues. Germline V gives CDR1 SNHLY, CDR2 FYNNEI. Clones were read by immunoSEQ multiplex PCR, and TCRdb kept only the in-frame ones, dropping some. The data contain about 2,500,000 clones, roughly nine tenths of them singletons. General study results and limits: When compared with the clonotypes that were shared by all four sorted-subset donors, the non-shared clonotypes turned out to have lower generation probabilities.

The chain combines TRBV2 with TRBJ2-7; D gene uncertain. This clonotype was obtained from a man aged 18 to 30 in good health. Sequencing was carried out using naive CD4+ T cells sorted from blood. Subset in this sample: CD45RA+ positively selected. The CDR3 protein is CASSPDRSYEQYF. CDR3 in DNA: TGTGCCAGCAGCCCGGACCGGTCCTACGAGCAGTACTTC.